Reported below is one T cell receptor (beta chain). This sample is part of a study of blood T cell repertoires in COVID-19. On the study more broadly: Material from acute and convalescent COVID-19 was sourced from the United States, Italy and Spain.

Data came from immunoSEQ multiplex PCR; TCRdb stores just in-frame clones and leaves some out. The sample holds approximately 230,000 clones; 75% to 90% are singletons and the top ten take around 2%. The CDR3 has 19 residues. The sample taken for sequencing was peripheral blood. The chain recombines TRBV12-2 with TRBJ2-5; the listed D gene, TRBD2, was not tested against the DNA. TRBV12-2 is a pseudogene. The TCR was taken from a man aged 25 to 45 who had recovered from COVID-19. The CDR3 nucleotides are TGTGCAAGTCGCTTAACGCGACTTATCGACGGTCAGAAGCAAGAGACCCAGTACTTC. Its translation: CASRLTRLIDGQKQETQYF.